This TCR beta chain is drawn from a study of T cell responses to AZD1222 COVID-19 vaccine. As regards this clone: Its antigen is as yet unknown.

Second doses at about 4 or about 12 weeks were pooled. Generated by immunoSEQ multiplex PCR, the TCRdb table keeps only in-frame clones and is missing some. The sample has roughly 92,000 clones, approximately 91% seen once. The CDR3 extends over 16 amino acids. Unmatched junction bases numbered 10, after V lost 4 bases and J lost 4 bases. Germline CDR1 is LNHDA and CDR2 is SQIVND (reference sequence). General study findings and limits: Seropositivity was recorded at baseline in only a handful of AZD1222 recipients. Per reports, nearly half of all spike-specific TCRs target regions that are unmutated in variants.

The chain has TRBV19 and TRBJ2-3; 8 nucleotides agree with TRBD2. The clonotype was recovered from an adult who received the AZD1222 COVID-19 vaccine. Sequencing used peripheral blood, obtained 28 days after the second AZD1222 dose. The CDR3 region is CASSTGSGGNSDTQYF. The DNA for the CDR3 is TGTGCCAGTAGTACCGGAAGCGGGGGAAATTCAGATACGCAGTATTTT.